This TCR beta chain was recorded in a study of blood T cell repertoires in COVID-19. There are 13 residues in the CDR3. Germline V gene sequence: CDR1 MNHEY, CDR2 SMNVEV (reference sequence). Trimming cost V 6 bases and J 8 bases; bases outside gene matches: 9. Seattle researchers signed up patients amid active infection and tracked them longitudinally. Profiled with immunoSEQ multiplex PCR; TCRdb holds only in-frame clones, not every one. The repertoire consists of just over 300,000 clones, with 85% to 90% occurring once and the leading ten covering less than 2%. The TCR sequence derives from a woman aged 30 to 39 with COVID-19, enrolled during active disease. This chain uses TRBV27 with TRBJ1-2, with TRBD1 identical over 7 bases. Sequenced: peripheral blood. The CDR3 loop reads CASRRTGEEGYTF. CDR3 bases: TGTGCCAGCAGGAGAACAGGGGAAGAGGGCTACACCTTC.